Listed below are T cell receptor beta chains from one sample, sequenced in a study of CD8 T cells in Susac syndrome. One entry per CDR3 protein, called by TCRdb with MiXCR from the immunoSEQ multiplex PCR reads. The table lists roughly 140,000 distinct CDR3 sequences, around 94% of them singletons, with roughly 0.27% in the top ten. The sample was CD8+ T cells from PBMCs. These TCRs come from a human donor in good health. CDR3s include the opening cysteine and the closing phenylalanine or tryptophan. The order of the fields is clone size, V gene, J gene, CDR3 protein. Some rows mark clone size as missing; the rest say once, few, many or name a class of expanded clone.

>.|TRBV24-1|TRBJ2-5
CATSEPGQPQTQYF
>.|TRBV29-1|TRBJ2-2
CSVYGRNTGELFF
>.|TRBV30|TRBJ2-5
CAQEAGLQETQYF
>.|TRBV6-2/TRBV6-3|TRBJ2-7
CASSTGGRMSYEQYF
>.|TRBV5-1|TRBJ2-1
CASSPYRGPNEQFF
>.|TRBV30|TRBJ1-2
CAWSVVTGGYTF
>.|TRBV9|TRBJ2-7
CASSTDRGVQYEQYF
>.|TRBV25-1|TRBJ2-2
CASSKGGELFF
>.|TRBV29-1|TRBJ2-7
CSVGPRVRQGAWEQYF
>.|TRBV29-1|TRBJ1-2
CSAVDGYGYTF
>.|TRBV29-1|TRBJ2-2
CSVEGVGELFF
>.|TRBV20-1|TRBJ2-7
CSARMPSSYEQYF
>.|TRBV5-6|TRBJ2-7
CASSLGRQGLGWEQYF
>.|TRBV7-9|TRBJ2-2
CASSGLAKRGELFF
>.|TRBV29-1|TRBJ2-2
CSVPWPTGELFF
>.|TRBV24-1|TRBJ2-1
CAPPIYLEQFF
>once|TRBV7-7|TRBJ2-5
CASSRTGEVQETQYF
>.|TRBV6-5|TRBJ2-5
CASSYGQGKETQYF
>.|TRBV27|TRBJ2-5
CASSTLAGTGETQYF
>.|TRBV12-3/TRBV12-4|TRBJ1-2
CASSLASTGVGGYTF
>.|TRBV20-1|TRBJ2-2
CSAREEGLGHSTGELFF
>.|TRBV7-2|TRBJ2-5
CASSPSQGAGETQYF
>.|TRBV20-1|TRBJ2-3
CSASVTSGSTDTQYF
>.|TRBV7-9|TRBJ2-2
CAIDRDGTGELFF
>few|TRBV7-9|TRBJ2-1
CASRRTPYNEQFF
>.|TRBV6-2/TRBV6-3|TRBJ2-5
CASGTSGETQYF
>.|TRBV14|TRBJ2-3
CASSQEGRGEDTQYF
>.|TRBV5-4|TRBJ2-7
CASSLGVSGSSYEQYF
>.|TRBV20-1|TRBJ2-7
CSAQTLAGVLYEQYF
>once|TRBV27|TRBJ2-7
CASSTRYYEQYF
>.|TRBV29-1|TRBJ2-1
CSVDAIGNEQFF
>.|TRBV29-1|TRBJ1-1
CSVELQGTEAFF
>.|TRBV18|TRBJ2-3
CASSPPVRQRITDTQYF
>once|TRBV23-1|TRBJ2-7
CASSQPGLAGAYEQYF
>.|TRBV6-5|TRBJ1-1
CASAGRMNTEAFF
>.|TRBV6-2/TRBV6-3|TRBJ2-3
CASRAGTHTDTQYF
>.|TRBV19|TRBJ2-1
CASSKTSGRFSYNEQFF
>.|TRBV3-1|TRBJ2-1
CTSSQGSVASNEQFF
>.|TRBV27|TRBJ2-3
CASSPLTSITDTQYF
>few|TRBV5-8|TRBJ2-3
CASSLERNGLDTQYF
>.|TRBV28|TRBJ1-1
CASSPREGYTEAFF
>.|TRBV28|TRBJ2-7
CASSLYGGEQYF